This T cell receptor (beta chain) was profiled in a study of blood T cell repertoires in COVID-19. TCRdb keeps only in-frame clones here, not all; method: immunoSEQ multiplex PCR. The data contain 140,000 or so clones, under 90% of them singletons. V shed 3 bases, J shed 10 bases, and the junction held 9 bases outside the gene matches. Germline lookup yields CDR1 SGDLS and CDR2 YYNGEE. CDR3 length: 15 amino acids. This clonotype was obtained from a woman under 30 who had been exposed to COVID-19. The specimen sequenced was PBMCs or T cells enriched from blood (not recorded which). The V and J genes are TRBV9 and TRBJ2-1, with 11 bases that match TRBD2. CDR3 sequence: CASSAQGLADEEQFF. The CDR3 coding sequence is TGTGCCAGCAGCGCACAGGGACTAGCGGACGAGGAGCAGTTCTTC.